Described below is a single T cell receptor (beta chain) sequence and its context. Profiling relied on immunoSEQ multiplex PCR, and the TCRdb table lists in-frame clones only, not all of them. The table includes some 340,000 clones, 85% detected once. The data belong to a study of blood T cell repertoires in COVID-19. V was pared by 5 bases and J by 1 base, with 2 bases of the junction left unmatched. This CDR3 is 14 amino acids long. The germline gives CDR1 LNHDA, CDR2 SQIVND (reference sequence). The sample was peripheral blood. This sequence originates from a young woman with acute or convalescent COVID-19. The rearrangement joins TRBV19 to TRBJ2-3, with 8 bases that match TRBD1. The chain's CDR3 is CASSVGQGTDTQYF. CDR3 in DNA: TGTGCCAGTAGTGTGGGACAGGGCACAGATACGCAGTATTTT.